The sequence of this T cell receptor (beta chain) was determined in a study of T cells expressing NK-cell markers. Study details: In sorted CD3+CD56+NKG2C+, CD3+CD56+NKG2C- and CD3+CD56-NKG2C+ T cells, TCR beta repertoires were obtained.

General observations from the study: It is unclear if expanded NKG2C-expressing clones target HCMV antigens. Several of the donors also had these clonotypes leading their CD3+CD56-NKG2C+ fraction.

The cDNA for TCR beta came from 5'RACE template switching with UMIs. From its re-call of the 5' RACE reads, TCRdb lists each CDR3 protein once, without DNA. Its table lists about 460,000 distinct CDR3 sequences. CDR3 length: 22 residues. The germline gives CDR1 SNHLY, CDR2 FYNNEI. In regard to this clonotype: Its matching antigen is unknown.

The genes are TRBV2 and TRBJ2-5; with no DNA, the TCRdb D assignment of TRBD2 cannot be verified. The sequencing input was blood T cells: a sorted CD56 or NKG2C T cell subset, CD4+ or CD8+ T cells, or bulk PBMC T cells (not recorded which). This sequence was found in a woman in her forties or fifties in good health. The CDR3 loop reads CASHPPLLAGGGGQGGQETQYF.